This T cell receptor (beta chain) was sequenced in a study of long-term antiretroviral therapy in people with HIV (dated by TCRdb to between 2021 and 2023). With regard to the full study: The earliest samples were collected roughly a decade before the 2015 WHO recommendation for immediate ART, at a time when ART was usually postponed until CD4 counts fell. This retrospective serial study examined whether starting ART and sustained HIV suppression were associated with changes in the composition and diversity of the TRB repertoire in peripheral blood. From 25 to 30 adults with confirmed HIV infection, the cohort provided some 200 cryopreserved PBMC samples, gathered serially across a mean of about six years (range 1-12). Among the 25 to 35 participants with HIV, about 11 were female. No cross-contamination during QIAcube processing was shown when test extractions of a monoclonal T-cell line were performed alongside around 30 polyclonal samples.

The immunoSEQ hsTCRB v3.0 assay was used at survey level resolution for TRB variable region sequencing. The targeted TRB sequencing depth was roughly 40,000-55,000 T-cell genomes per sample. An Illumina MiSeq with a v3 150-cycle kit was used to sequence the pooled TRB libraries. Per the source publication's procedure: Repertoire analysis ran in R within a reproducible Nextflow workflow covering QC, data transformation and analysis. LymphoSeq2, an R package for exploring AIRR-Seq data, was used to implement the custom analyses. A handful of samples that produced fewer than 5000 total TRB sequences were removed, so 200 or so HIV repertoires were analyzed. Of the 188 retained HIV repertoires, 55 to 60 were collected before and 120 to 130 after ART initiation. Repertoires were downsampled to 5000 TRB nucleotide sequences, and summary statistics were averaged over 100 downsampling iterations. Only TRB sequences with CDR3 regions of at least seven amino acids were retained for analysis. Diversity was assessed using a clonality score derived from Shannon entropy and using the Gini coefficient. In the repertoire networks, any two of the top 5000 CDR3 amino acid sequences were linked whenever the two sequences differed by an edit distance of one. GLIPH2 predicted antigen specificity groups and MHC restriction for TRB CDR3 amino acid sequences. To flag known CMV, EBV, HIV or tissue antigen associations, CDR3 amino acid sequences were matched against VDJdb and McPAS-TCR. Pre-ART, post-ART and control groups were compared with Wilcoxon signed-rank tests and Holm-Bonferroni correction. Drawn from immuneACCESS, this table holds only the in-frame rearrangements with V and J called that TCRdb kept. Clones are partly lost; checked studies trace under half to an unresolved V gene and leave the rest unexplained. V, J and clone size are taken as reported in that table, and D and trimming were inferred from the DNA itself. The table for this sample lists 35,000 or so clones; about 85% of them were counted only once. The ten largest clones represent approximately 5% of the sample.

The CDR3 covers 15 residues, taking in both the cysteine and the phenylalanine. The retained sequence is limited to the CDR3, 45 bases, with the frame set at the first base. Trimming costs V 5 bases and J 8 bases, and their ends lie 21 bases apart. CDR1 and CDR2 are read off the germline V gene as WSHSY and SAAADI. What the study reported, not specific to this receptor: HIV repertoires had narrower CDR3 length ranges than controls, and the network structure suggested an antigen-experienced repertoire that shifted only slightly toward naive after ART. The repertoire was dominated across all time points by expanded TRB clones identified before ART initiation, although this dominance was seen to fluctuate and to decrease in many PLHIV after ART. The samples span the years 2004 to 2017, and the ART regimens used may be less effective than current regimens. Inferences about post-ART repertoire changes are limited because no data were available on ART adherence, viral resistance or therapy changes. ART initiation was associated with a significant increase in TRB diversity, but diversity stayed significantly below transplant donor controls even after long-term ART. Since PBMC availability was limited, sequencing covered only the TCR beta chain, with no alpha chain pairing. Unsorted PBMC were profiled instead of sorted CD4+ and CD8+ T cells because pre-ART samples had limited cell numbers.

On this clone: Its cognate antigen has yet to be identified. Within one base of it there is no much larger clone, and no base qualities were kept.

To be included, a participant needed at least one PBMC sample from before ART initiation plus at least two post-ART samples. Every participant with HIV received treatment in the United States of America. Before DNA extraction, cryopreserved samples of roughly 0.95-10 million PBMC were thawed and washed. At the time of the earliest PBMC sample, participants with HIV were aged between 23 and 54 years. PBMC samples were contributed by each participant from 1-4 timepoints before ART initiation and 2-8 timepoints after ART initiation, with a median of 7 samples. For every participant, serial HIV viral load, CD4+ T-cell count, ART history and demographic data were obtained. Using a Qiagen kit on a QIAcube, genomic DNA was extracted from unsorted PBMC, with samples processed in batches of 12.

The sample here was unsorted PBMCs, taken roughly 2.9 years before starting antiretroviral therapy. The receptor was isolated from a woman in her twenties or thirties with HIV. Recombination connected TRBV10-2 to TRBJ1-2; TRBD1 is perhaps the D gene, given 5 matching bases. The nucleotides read TGCGCCAGCAGTTTCCCCGGACACTTACAAGGAGGCTACACCTTC. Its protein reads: CASSFPGHLQGGYTF.